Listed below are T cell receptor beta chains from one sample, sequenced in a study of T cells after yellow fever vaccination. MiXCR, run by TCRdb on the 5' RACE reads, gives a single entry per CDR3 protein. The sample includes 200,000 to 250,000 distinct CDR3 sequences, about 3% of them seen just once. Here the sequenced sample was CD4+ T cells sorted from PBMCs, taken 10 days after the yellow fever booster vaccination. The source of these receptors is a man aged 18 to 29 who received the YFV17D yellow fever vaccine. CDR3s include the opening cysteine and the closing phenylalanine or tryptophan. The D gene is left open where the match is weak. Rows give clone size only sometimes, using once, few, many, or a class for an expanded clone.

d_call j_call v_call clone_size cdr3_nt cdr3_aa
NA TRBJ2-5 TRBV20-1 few TGCAGTGCTAGTGGCAATACCCAAGAGACCCAGTACTTC CSASGNTQETQYF
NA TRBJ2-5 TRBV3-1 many TGTGCCAGCAGCCAAGTCTCACGGAGTGAGGAGACCCAGTACTTC CASSQVSRSEETQYF
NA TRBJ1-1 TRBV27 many TGTGCCAGCAGTTTACTCAGGGGCACTGAAGCTTTCTTT CASSLLRGTEAFF
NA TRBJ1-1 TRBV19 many TGTGCCAGTACCCGGACAGCAAATGAAGCTTTCTTT CASTRTANEAFF
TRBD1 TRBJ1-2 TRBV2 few TGTGCCAGCAACGAACAGGGGCCGGACTATGGCTACACCTTC CASNEQGPDYGYTF
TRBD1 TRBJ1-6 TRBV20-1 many TGCAGTGCTAGAAGGGGGACAGGGAAATCACCCCTCCACTTT CSARRGTGKSPLHF
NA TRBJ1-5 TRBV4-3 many TGCGCCAGCAGCCAAGATACGTCCGGGGGTGGTCAGCCCCAGCATTTT CASSQDTSGGGQPQHF
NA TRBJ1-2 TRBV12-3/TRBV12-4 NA TGTGCCAGCAGTTCCTGGGGGACCGGGGTATGGGGCTACACCTTC CASSSWGTGVWGYTF
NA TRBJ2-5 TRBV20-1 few TGCAGCTTCAAGGACCAAGAGACCCAGTACTTC CSFKDQETQYF
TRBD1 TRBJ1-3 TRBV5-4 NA TGTGCCAGCAGCGGGGACAGCGCTGGAAACACCATATATTTT CASSGDSAGNTIYF
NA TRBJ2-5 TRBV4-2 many TGTGCCAGCAGCCGAGCTAGAAAAGAGACCCAGTACTTC CASSRARKETQYF
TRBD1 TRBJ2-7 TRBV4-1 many TGCGCCAGCAGCTCGGGACAGGCAATCAACGAGCAGTACTTC CASSSGQAINEQYF
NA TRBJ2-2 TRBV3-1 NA TGTGCCAGCAGCCAGTCCCGACTTGGTCGTGGGGAGCTGTTTTTT CASSQSRLGRGELFF
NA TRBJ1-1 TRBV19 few TGTGCCAGTAATCAACGGCGGGGTCTAAACACTGAAGCTTTCTTT CASNQRRGLNTEAFF
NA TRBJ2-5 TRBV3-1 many TGTGCCAGCAGCCAAGTAGGGGGGCACCAAGAGACCCAGTACTTC CASSQVGGHQETQYF
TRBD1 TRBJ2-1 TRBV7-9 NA TGTGCCAGCAGCCTTCGACAGGGTTGGTCGTACAATGAGCAGTTCTTC CASSLRQGWSYNEQFF
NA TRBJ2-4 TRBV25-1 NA TGTGCCAGCAGTGCCGGGGGTGGGGTAGACATTCAGTACTTC CASSAGGGVDIQYF
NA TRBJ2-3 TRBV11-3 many TGTGCCAGCAGCTTGGAGGCAGGGTCCCGCACAGATACGCAGTATTTT CASSLEAGSRTDTQYF
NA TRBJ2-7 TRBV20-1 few TGCAGTTCCCCGGGGGGCCCTTCCTACGAGCAGTACTTC CSSPGGPSYEQYF
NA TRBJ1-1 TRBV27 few TGTGCCAGCAGTCCCTATCGGGGGGGAACTGAAGCTTTCTTT CASSPYRGGTEAFF
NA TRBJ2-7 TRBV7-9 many TGTGCCAGCAGCTTAGAAAACTGGTGGGGCGGCGAGCAGTACTTC CASSLENWWGGEQYF
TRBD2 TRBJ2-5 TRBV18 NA TGTGCCAGCTCACCGGATTCTAGCGGGGGTCAAGAGACCCAGTACTTC CASSPDSSGGQETQYF
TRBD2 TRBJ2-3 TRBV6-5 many TGTGCCAGCAGTTATTGGCTAGCGGGGCCCACAGATACGCAGTATTTT CASSYWLAGPTDTQYF
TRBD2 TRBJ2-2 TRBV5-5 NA TGTGCCAGCAGTCGGGACTACCTCGGGGAGCTGTTTTTT CASSRDYLGELFF
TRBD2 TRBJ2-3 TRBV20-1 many TGCAGTGCTAGAGTCGGTAGCGGGGGTAGCACAGATACGCAGTATTTT CSARVGSGGSTDTQYF
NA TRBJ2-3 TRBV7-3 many TGTGCCAGCAGCCGGGCAGGGCTCCCAGATACGCAGTATTTT CASSRAGLPDTQYF
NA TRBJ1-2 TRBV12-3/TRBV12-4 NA TGTGCCAGCAGTTCATACATCTATGGCTACACCTTC CASSSYIYGYTF
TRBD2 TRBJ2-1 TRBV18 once TGTGCCAGCTCACCCAATAGCGGGGGGGCCAATGAGCAGTTCTTC CASSPNSGGANEQFF
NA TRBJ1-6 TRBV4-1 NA TGCGCCAGCAGCCAAGCCGGGTTCTATAATTCACCCCTCCACTTT CASSQAGFYNSPLHF
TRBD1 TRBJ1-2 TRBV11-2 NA TGTGCCAGCAGCTTAGTGTCCGGGACAGGGGGGATTCGGGGCTACACCTTC CASSLVSGTGGIRGYTF
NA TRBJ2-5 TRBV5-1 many TGCGCCAGCAGCTTGGCCTTAGAGACCCAGTACTTC CASSLALETQYF
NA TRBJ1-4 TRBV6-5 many TGTGCCAGCAGCCGAAAGCCAGAGGTTAATGAAAAACTGTTTTTT CASSRKPEVNEKLFF
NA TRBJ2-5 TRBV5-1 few TGCGCCAGCAGCTCTGTGCTGGTACAGACCCAGTACTTC CASSSVLVQTQYF
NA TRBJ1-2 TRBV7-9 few TGTGCCAGCAGCTTAGGGGACATCTCGTTTCTTGGCTACACCTTC CASSLGDISFLGYTF
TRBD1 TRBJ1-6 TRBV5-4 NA TGTGCCAGCAGCTTATCAGGGGGTGGGTATTCACCCCTCCACTTT CASSLSGGGYSPLHF
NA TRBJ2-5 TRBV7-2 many TGTGCCAGCAGCCCTCGACACGGATTCCAAGAGACCCAGTACTTC CASSPRHGFQETQYF
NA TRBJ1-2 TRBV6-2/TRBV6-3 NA TGTGCCAGCAGATCACAGGTTACCGGCTACACCTTC CASRSQVTGYTF
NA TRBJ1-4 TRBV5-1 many TGCGCCAGCAGCTTGAGTTTCGCAACTAATGAAAAACTGTTTTTT CASSLSFATNEKLFF
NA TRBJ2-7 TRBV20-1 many TGCAGTGTAGGTCTGAGACTGGGGAAGTACGAGCAGTACTTC CSVGLRLGKYEQYF
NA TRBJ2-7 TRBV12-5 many TGTGCTAGTGGTTTGGACAGCTCCTACGAGCAGTACTTC CASGLDSSYEQYF
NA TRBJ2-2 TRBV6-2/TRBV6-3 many TGTGCCAGCAGTTACCTGGTCGCCGGGGAGCTGTTTTTT CASSYLVAGELFF
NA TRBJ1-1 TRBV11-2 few TGTGCCAGCAGCCGCGGGGCCAGCACTGAAGCTTTCTTT CASSRGASTEAFF
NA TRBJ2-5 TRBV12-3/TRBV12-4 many TGTGCCAGCAGTTTGGGGCTGAAGGGGACCCAGTACTTC CASSLGLKGTQYF
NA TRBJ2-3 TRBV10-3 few TGTGCCACCTCGGGACTCCCAGCGCGAACAGATACGCAGTATTTT CATSGLPARTDTQYF
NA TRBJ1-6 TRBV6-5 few TGTGCCAGCAGTTACTCACTGACAGTAACCAATTCACCCCTCCACTTT CASSYSLTVTNSPLHF
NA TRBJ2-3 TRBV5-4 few TGTGCCAGCAGCAAAGACAGATACTCAGATACGCAGTATTTT CASSKDRYSDTQYF
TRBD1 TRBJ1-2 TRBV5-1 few TGCGCCAGCAGACAGGGGGAAAATCATGGCTACACCTTC CASRQGENHGYTF